This is a list of T cell receptor beta chains from one sample in a study of T cell changes during pregnancy in multiple sclerosis. The protocol was immunoSEQ multiplex PCR, while the TCRdb copy is restricted to in-frame clones and leaves out a portion. This table holds 45,000 to 60,000 clones, 85% to 95% found once. The material was CD4+ T cells from peripheral blood mononuclear cells, obtained in the third trimester of pregnancy. The receptors stem from a female donor with multiple sclerosis, enrolled in a pregnancy study. Each CDR3 is given with its conserved first and last residue. Fields, in order: CDR3 protein, CDR3 DNA, clone size, D gene, V gene, J gene. D genes are given only for firm matches. The size entry is marked missing in some rows and otherwise reads once, few, many or a size class.

CASSLENRLYGYTF	TGTGCCAGCAGCTTGGAAAACAGGCTCTATGGCTACACCTTC	.	.	TRBV11-2	TRBJ1-2
CASSPPGQVDTQYF	TGTGCCAGCAGCCCCCCTGGACAGGTAGATACGCAGTATTTT	.	TRBD1	TRBV13	TRBJ2-3
CASSPELAGGRRGQFF	TGTGCCAGCAGCCCGGAACTAGCGGGGGGCCGGAGAGGGCAGTTCTTC	.	TRBD2	TRBV5-4	TRBJ2-1
CASSASWARGGSDTQYF	TGTGCCAGCAGTGCCTCCTGGGCTCGAGGAGGTTCAGATACGCAGTATTTT	.	.	TRBV25-1	TRBJ2-3
CASSLAGRGGTDTQYF	TGTGCCAGCAGCTTAGCCGGGCGGGGGGGCACAGATACGCAGTATTTT	.	TRBD2	TRBV7-2	TRBJ2-3
CASSEVRTEQYF	TGTGCCAGCAGTGAAGTGAGGACAGAGCAGTACTTC	.	.	TRBV6-1	TRBJ2-7
CASSPQHSGNSPLHF	TGTGCCAGCAGCCCTCAGCATAGCGGCAATTCACCCCTCCACTTT	once	.	TRBV5-6	TRBJ1-6
CASSQSPGLRVGETQYF	TGTGCCAGCAGCCAGAGCCCGGGACTCAGGGTGGGAGAGACCCAGTACTTC	.	.	TRBV7-6	TRBJ2-5
CASSLVGLAGGPNEQFF	TGTGCCAGCAGCTTAGTGGGACTAGCGGGGGGGCCGAATGAGCAGTTCTTC	.	TRBD2	TRBV7-6	TRBJ2-1
CASTRQGQGDTQYF	TGTGCCAGCACCCGACAGGGGCAAGGAGATACGCAGTATTTT	.	TRBD1	TRBV2	TRBJ2-3
CASSLRGGVTDTQYF	TGTGCCAGCAGCTTAAGGGGGGGGGTCACAGATACGCAGTATTTT	.	.	TRBV7-2	TRBJ2-3
CASSLERSTDTQYF	TGCGCCAGCAGCTTGGAGAGGAGCACAGATACGCAGTATTTT	.	.	TRBV5-1	TRBJ2-3
CASSLGAVFGTDTQYF	TGTGCCAGTAGCCTAGGGGCTGTCTTCGGCACAGATACGCAGTATTTT	few	.	TRBV19	TRBJ2-3
CASWTGINTEAFF	TGTGCCAGTTGGACAGGGATAAACACTGAAGCTTTCTTT	.	TRBD1	TRBV19	TRBJ1-1
CASSPKGANEQFF	TGTGCCAGCAGCCCCAAGGGGGCCAATGAGCAGTTCTTC	.	TRBD1	TRBV7-9	TRBJ2-1
CASSLAGGDRTEAFF	TGTGCCAGCAGCTTGGCCGGGGGGGATCGCACTGAAGCTTTCTTT	.	.	TRBV5-6	TRBJ1-1
CASSPQGANFEQYF	TGTGCCAGCAGCCCGCAGGGGGCTAATTTCGAGCAGTACTTC	.	TRBD1	TRBV7-2	TRBJ2-7
CASSFREHYEQYF	TGTGCCAGCTCGTTCCGGGAGCACTACGAGCAGTACTTC	.	.	TRBV18	TRBJ2-7
CASSPIAGPPDTQYF	TGTGCCAGCAGCCCCATAGCGGGACCTCCAGATACGCAGTATTTT	.	TRBD2	TRBV9	TRBJ2-3
CASSLVEGLAGQFF	TGTGCCAGCAGCTTGGTGGAGGGTTTGGCGGGTCAGTTCTTC	.	.	TRBV5-4	TRBJ2-1
CASSPSRRGNTEAFF	TGTGCCAGCAGTCCTTCTCGCCGGGGGAACACTGAAGCTTTCTTT	.	.	TRBV14	TRBJ1-1
CATSLGSNSNQPQHF	TGTGCCACCAGTCTAGGGAGCAATAGCAATCAGCCCCAGCATTTT	.	.	TRBV7-2	TRBJ1-5
CASSLQHRGSDTQYF	TGCGCCAGCAGCTTGCAACACAGGGGGTCAGATACGCAGTATTTT	.	TRBD1	TRBV5-1	TRBJ2-3
CSVDDVGVGYGYTF	TGCAGCGTTGACGATGTAGGGGTGGGCTATGGCTACACCTTC	.	.	TRBV29-1	TRBJ1-2
CASSLAGGPYNEQFF	TGTGCCAGCAGCTTAGCGGGGGGGCCCTACAATGAGCAGTTCTTC	.	.	TRBV7-2	TRBJ2-1
CASNRRGRSYGYTF	TGTGCCAGCAATCGCAGGGGGCGAAGCTATGGCTACACCTTC	.	TRBD1	TRBV2	TRBJ1-2